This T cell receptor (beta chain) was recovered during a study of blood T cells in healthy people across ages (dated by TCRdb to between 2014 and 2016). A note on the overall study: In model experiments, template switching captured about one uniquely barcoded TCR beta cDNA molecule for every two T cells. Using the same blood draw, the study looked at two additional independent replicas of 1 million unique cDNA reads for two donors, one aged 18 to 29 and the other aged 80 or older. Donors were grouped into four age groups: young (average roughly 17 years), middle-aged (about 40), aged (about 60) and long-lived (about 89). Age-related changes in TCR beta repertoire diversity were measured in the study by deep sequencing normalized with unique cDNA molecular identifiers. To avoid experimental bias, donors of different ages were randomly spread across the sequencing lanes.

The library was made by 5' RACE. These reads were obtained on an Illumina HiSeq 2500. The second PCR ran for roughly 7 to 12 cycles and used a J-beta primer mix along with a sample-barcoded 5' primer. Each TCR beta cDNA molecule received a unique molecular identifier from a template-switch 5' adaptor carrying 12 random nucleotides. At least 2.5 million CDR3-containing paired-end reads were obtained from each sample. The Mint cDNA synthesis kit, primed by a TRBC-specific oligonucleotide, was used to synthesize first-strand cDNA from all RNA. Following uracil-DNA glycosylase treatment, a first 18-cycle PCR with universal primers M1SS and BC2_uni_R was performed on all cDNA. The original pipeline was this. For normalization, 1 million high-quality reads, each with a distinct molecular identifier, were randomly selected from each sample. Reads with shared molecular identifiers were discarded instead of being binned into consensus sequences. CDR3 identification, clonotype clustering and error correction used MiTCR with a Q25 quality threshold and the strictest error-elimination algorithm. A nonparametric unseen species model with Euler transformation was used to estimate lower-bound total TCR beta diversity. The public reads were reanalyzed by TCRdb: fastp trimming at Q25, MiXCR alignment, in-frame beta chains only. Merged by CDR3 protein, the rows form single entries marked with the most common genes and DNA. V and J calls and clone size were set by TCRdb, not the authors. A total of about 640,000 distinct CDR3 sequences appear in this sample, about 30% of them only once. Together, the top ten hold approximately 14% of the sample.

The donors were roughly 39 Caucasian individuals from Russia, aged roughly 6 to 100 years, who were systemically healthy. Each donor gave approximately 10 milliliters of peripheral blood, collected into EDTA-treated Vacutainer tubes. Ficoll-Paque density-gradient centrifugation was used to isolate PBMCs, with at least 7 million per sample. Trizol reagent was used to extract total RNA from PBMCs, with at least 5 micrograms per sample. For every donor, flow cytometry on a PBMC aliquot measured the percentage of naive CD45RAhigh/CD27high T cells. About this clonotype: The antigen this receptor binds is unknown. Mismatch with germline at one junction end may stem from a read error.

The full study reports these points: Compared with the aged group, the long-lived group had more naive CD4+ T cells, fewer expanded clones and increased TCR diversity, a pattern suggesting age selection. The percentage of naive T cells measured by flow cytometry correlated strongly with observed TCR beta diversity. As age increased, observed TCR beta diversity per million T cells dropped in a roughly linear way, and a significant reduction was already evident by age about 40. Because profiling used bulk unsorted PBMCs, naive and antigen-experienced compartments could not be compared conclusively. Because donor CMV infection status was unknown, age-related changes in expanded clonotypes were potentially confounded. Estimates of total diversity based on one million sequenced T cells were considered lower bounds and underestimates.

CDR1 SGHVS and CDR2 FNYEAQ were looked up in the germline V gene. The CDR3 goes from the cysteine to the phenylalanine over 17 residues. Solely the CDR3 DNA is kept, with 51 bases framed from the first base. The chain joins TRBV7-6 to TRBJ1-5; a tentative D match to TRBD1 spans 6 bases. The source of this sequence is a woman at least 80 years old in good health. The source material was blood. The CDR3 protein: CAGSFRPGARSNQPQHF. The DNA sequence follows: TGTGCCGGCAGCTTCCGACCGGGGGCGCGGAGCAATCAGCCCCAGCATTTT.